This is a list of T cell receptor beta chains from one sample in a study of beta chain features in type 1 diabetes. Only in-frame clones appear in the TCRdb table, and some are missing; sequencing was by immunoSEQ multiplex PCR. The repertoire holds about 230,000 clones, with over 9.5% as singletons. Sample: naive CD4+ T cells from blood. These receptors were obtained from a woman younger than 35 in good health. CDR3s include the opening cysteine and the closing phenylalanine or tryptophan. Fields, in order: D gene, clone size, J gene, V gene, CDR3 length, CDR3 protein, CDR3 DNA. The D gene is left open where the match is weak. Clone size is stated in some rows and not others, as once, few, many or a class when expanded.

>TRBD1|NA|TRBJ1-2|TRBV5-4|17
CASSLGQGARQNYGYTF
TGTGCCAGCAGCTTGGGACAGGGGGCGCGGCAGAACTATGGCTACACCTTC
>NA|few|TRBJ2-7|TRBV27|13
CASPYPLLYEQYF
TGTGCCAGTCCCTATCCCCTGCTTTACGAGCAGTACTTC
>TRBD1|few|TRBJ1-1|TRBV29-1|13
CSGPGQGGHEAFF
TGCAGCGGCCCGGGACAGGGGGGCCATGAAGCTTTCTTT
>NA|NA|TRBJ1-1|TRBV19|13
CASSRQANTEAFF
TGTGCCAGTAGTCGACAGGCGAACACTGAAGCTTTCTTT
>NA|NA|TRBJ1-1|TRBV7-9|14
CASSLAAANTEAFF
TGTGCCAGCAGCCTCGCGGCCGCGAACACTGAAGCTTTCTTT
>TRBD2|NA|TRBJ2-7|TRBV5-1|15
CASSRDRAGGSEQYF
TGCGCCAGCAGCCGGGACAGAGCGGGAGGCTCCGAGCAGTACTTC
>NA|few|TRBJ1-2|TRBV6-1|16
CASSERWGQANYGYTF
TGTGCCAGCAGTGAGAGGTGGGGGCAGGCGAATTATGGCTACACCTTC
>TRBD2|few|TRBJ2-6|TRBV7-9|16
CASREDGGSGANVLTF
TGTGCCAGCAGGGAGGACGGGGGGTCTGGGGCCAACGTCCTGACTTTC
>NA|NA|TRBJ2-7|TRBV6-6|11
CASSLPGEQYF
TGTGCCAGCAGCCTTCCGGGGGAGCAGTACTTC
>NA|few|TRBJ2-1|TRBV6-5|15
CASRPLESSYNEQFF
TGTGCCAGCAGGCCGTTAGAAAGCTCCTACAATGAGCAGTTCTTC
>TRBD2|NA|TRBJ2-3|TRBV15|14
CATRLAGGTDTQYF
TGTGCCACCAGGCTAGCGGGGGGCACAGATACGCAGTATTTT
>TRBD1|few|TRBJ2-3|TRBV19|14
CASSRRDSLDTQYF
TGTGCCAGTAGTCGCCGGGACAGCCTAGATACGCAGTATTTT
>TRBD2|few|TRBJ2-2|TRBV30|18
CAWSETRLAGGSTGELFF
TGTGCCTGGAGTGAGACCCGACTAGCGGGGGGGAGCACCGGGGAGCTGTTTTTT
>TRBD1|NA|TRBJ2-7|TRBV6-6|13
CASSTGASYEQYF
TGTGCCAGCAGCACAGGGGCGTCCTACGAGCAGTACTTC
>TRBD1|few|TRBJ2-7|TRBV5-1|14
CASSSTGVDYEQYF
TGCGCCAGCAGCTCGACAGGGGTTGACTACGAGCAGTACTTC
>TRBD1|few|TRBJ1-1|TRBV5-1|14
CASSPGPGGTEAFF
TGCGCCAGCAGCCCCGGCCCAGGGGGCACTGAAGCTTTCTTT
>NA|NA|TRBJ2-3|TRBV30|12
CAWSTSRDTQYF
TGTGCCTGGAGTACGAGCAGGGATACGCAGTATTTT
>NA|few|TRBJ2-7|TRBV11-1|14
CASSLSRQGYEQYF
TGTGCCAGCAGCTTATCCCGCCAGGGTTACGAGCAGTACTTC
>TRBD1|NA|TRBJ2-7|TRBV5-1|15
CASSSSRTGNGEQYF
TGCGCCAGCAGCTCAAGCCGGACAGGGAATGGCGAGCAGTACTTC
>TRBD2|few|TRBJ2-3|TRBV5-1|15
CASSLGLAATDTQYF
TGCGCCAGCAGCCTGGGACTAGCGGCCACAGATACGCAGTATTTT
>TRBD1|many|TRBJ1-1|TRBV18|14
CASSPDRANTEAFF
TGTGCCAGCTCACCAGACAGGGCGAACACTGAAGCTTTCTTT
>NA|few|TRBJ1-2|TRBV9|13
CASSVGRGYGYTF
TGTGCCAGCAGCGTAGGCAGGGGATATGGCTACACCTTC
>TRBD2|NA|TRBJ2-3|TRBV11-2|18
CASSLRRPSGITPHTQYF
TGTGCCAGCAGCTTAAGGAGGCCTAGCGGGATCACGCCACATACGCAGTATTTT